The 29 T cell receptor beta chains below all came from one sample that was sequenced in a study of CD8+ T cells in alopecia areata. RNA extraction and reverse transcription yielded cDNA as sequencing template. TCRdb's table, derived via immunoSEQ multiplex PCR, lists solely in-frame clones and lacks some. The sample gives roughly 200,000 clones, about 53% of which show up once; 10% to 11% is in the top ten. This sample's treatment: oral pan-JAK inhibitor, 5-10 mg twice daily. Here the sequenced sample was CD8+ T cells sorted from blood, taken at week 24, from a patient treated with tofacitinib. The origin of the receptors is a human donor with alopecia areata.

V gene TRBV7-9 combines with J gene TRBJ1-2; D not resolved. The CDR3 extends over 14 amino acids. Germline V gene lookup returns CDR1 SEHNR and CDR2 FQNEAQ (reference sequence). Trimming took off 3 bases at V and 3 bases at J, with 11 bases between the two ends. The CDR3 DNA follows: TGTGCCAGCAGCTTTATCACCGAGGACTATGGCTACACCTTC. Encoded protein: CASSFITEDYGYTF.

The rearrangement uses TRBV5-1 and TRBJ2-1; 13 bases are a match to TRBD2. The V and J ends lost 3 bases and 3 bases, in that order; junction bases with no gene match: 0. CDR3 length: 15 amino acids. CDR1 and CDR2 from the germline V gene are SGHRS and YFSETQ. The CDR3 bases are TGCGCCAGCAGCTGGACTAGCGGGGGCTACAATGAGCAGTTCTTC. Protein sequence: CASSWTSGGYNEQFF.

V usage is TRBV11-2 and J usage is TRBJ1-3; 9 bases map to TRBD1. From germline, CDR1 is SGHAT and CDR2 FQNNGV. With 2 bases clipped from V and 0 bases from J, the junction kept 2 bases outside the gene matches. There are 16 residues in the CDR3. The CDR3 nucleotides read TGTGCCAGCAGCTTACGGGACAGGGCCTCTGGAAACACCATATATTTT. Translated, it gives CASSLRDRASGNTIYF.

This clone has a handful of counts. The V and J genes are TRBV9 and TRBJ2-5; 7 bases map to TRBD1. This CDR3 region has 13 residues. Trimming took 0 bases from V and 7 from J; bases not matched to a gene: 3. Germline CDR1 is SGDLS and CDR2 is YYNGEE. The CDR3 sequence: CASSVEQGRTQYF. DNA of the CDR3: TGTGCCAGCAGCGTAGAACAGGGGAGGACCCAGTACTTC. Combining the CDR3 with reference TRBV9 and TRBJ2-5 gives the whole variable domain DSGVTQTPKHLITATGQRVTLRCSPRSGDLSVYWYQQSLDQGLQFLIQYYNGEERAKGNILERFSAQQFPDLHSELNLSSLELGDSALYFCASSVEQGRTQYFGPGTRLLVL.

This chain connects TRBV5-4 to TRBJ2-1; D is uncertain. Germline lookup yields CDR1 SGHNT and CDR2 YYREEE (reference sequence). The V gene lost 3 bases and the J gene lost 1 base, with 2 bases spanning the gap. The CDR3 runs 12 residues. The DNA for the CDR3 is TGTGCCAGCAGCTATTCCTACAATGAGCAGTTCTTC. Translating gives CASSYSYNEQFF.

In this sample, this clone turned up a few times. This rearrangement joins TRBV4-1 to TRBJ1-1; D remains ambiguous. The CDR3 contains 17 residues. With 1 base removed from V and 1 base from J, the gap between germline ends came to 16 bases. The germline V gene encodes CDR1 MGHRA and CDR2 YSYEKL. This chain's CDR3 is CASSQAADPVGNTEAFF. The CDR3, as DNA: TGCGCCAGCAGCCAAGCGGCAGATCCGGTAGGGAACACTGAAGCTTTCTTT.

This clone appeared a few times. The V call is TRBV29-1, the J call TRBJ2-3, with D perhaps being TRBD1 or TRBD2 (5 bases each). Germline CDR1 reads SQVTM; CDR2 reads ANQGSEA. The CDR3 consists of 13 residues. The V gene lost 7 bases and the J gene lost 1 base, with 12 bases spanning the gap. The chain's CDR3 is CSAVGARTDTQYF. DNA of the CDR3: TGCAGCGCAGTCGGGGCCCGCACAGATACGCAGTATTTT.

The rearrangement uses TRBV25-1 and TRBJ2-3, with a tentative D call TRBD2 (5 bases). Germline CDR1 is MGHDK and CDR2 is SYGVNS. The V and J ends lost 2 bases and 0 bases respectively, with 6 bases between them. This CDR3 has 14 residues. The CDR3 DNA is TGTGCCAGCAGTGAAAAGCGGAGCACAGATACGCAGTATTTT. Amino acid sequence: CASSEKRSTDTQYF.

This clone was seen only a few times. The chain has TRBV14 and TRBJ1-6; D gene ambiguous. Germline CDR1 reads SGHDN; CDR2 reads FVKESK. The CDR3 sequence is 15 residues long. The germline V and J ends were trimmed by 4 bases and 9 bases, with 16 bases remaining between them. The CDR3 DNA reads as TGTGCCAGCAGCCCTTCCTCGGGTGGTAGTTCACCCCTCCACTTT. This encodes CASSPSSGGSSPLHF.

A few counts support this clone. This rearrangement joins TRBV10-3 to TRBJ1-1; no definite D call. Trimming left V 2 bases short and J 5 bases short, with 6 bases between. This CDR3 is 12 amino acids long. The germline CDR1 and CDR2 sequences are ENHRY and SYGVKD. The CDR3 region has the DNA TGTGCCATCAGTGAGGGAGGGACTGAAGCTTTCTTT. It yields the protein CAISEGGTEAFF.

This clone was picked up a small number of times. The chain is built from TRBV29-1 and TRBJ2-2; D uncertain. This CDR3 comprises 13 residues. Trimming cost V 3 bases and J 3 bases, with 8 bases left between them. The V gene's germline CDR1 is SQVTM and CDR2 ANQGSEA. DNA for the CDR3: TGCAGCGTTGAGGGTGGCTACACCGGGGAGCTGTTTTTT. Its translation: CSVEGGYTGELFF.

In DNA form, the CDR3 reads TGTGCCAGCAGTTACGGCCCGCCTAACTATGGCTACACCTTC. It codes for CASSYGPPNYGYTF. The chain has TRBV6-6 and TRBJ1-2; unclear D gene. The germline CDR1 and CDR2 sequences are MNHNY and SVGAGI (reference sequence). V shed 2 bases and J shed 0 bases, with 7 bases lying between them. The CDR3 is 14 residues long.

The chain combines TRBV7-8 with TRBJ2-2; 8 positions agree with TRBD1. V shed 10 bases, J shed 7 bases, and the junction held 17 bases outside the gene matches. Germline-derived CDR1 and CDR2 are SGHVS and FQNEAQ. The CDR3 consists of 16 residues. The CDR3 DNA reads TGTGCCACCGACGACCCCCGCCAGGGGGCAAGCGGGGAGCTGTTTTTT. It yields the protein CATDDPRQGASGELFF.

Concerning this clone: The same CDR3 also results from other DNA sequences found in this sample. The V call is TRBV13, the J call TRBJ2-7; D remains ambiguous. This CDR3 region has 12 residues. V was cut by 0 bases and J by 3 bases, with 3 bases left in between. CDR1 is PRHDT, CDR2 FYEKMQ, per germline (reference sequence). CDR3 in amino acids: CASSLGGYEQYF. The CDR3, as DNA: TGTGCCAGCAGCTTAGGAGGCTACGAGCAGTACTTC.

The sample holds a few counts of this clone. The chain carries TRBV5-6 and TRBJ2-1, with 12 bases identical to TRBD2. This CDR3 region has 13 residues. V shed 3 bases, J shed 9 bases, and the junction held 1 base outside the gene matches. Germline V CDR1 and CDR2: SGHDT, YYEEEE. The CDR3 protein is CASSWGLAGEQFF. DNA for the CDR3: TGTGCCAGCAGCTGGGGACTAGCGGGTGAGCAGTTCTTC. Full variable domain (outside the CDR3, taken from reference TRBV5-6 and TRBJ2-1): DAGVTQSPTHLIKTRGQQVTLRCSPKSGHDTVSWYQQALGQGPQFIFQYYEEEERQRGNFPDRFSGHQFPNYSSELNVNALLLGDSALYLCASSWGLAGEQFFGPGTRLTVL.

This clone was seen only a few times. V usage is TRBV29-1 and J usage is TRBJ2-7; D is ambiguous. The germline CDR1 and CDR2 sequences are SQVTM and ANQGSEA. V was cut by 4 bases and J by 3 bases, with 13 bases left in between. The CDR3 is made up of 13 amino acids. CDR3 DNA: TGCAGCGTTGTGTCAGAAACAAACTACGAGCAGTACTTC. Amino acid sequence: CSVVSETNYEQYF.

The chain combines TRBV13 with TRBJ1-1, with 8 bases fitting TRBD1. V dropped 5 bases and J dropped 6; count of bases not matched to a gene: 2. CDR3 length: 12 amino acids. The germline gives CDR1 PRHDT, CDR2 FYEKMQ (reference sequence). The CDR3 reads CASSPGGPEAFF. CDR3 in DNA: TGTGCCAGCAGCCCAGGGGGCCCTGAAGCTTTCTTT. Variable domain in full (rest from reference TRBV13 and TRBJ1-1): AAGVIQSPRHLIKEKRETATLKCYPIPRHDTVYWYQQGPGQDPQFLISFYEKMQSDKGSIPDRFSAQQFSDYHSELNMSSLELGDSALYFCASSPGGPEAFFGQGTRLTVV.

The chain's CDR3 is CASSDWAGGYTF. The CDR3 DNA follows: TGTGCCAGCAGTGACTGGGCTGGCGGCTACACCTTC. This chain joins TRBV6-4 and TRBJ1-2; D not certain. V lost 1 base and J 8 bases, leaving 8 bases between the germline ends. The CDR3 is 12 residues long. In germline, CDR1 is MRHNA, CDR2 SNTAGT.

This clone occurred many times. The chain recombines TRBV5-6 with TRBJ1-2; D unresolved. Germline-derived CDR1 and CDR2 are SGHDT and YYEEEE. V gave up 4 bases and J gave up 2 bases, with 24 bases separating them. The CDR3 loop spans 18 amino acids. This CDR3 reads CASSQRMRESSTNYGYTF. The DNA for the CDR3 is TGTGCCAGCAGCCAGCGTATGAGGGAGAGTAGCACAAACTATGGCTACACCTTC. The full variable domain, completed using reference TRBV5-6 and TRBJ1-2, is DAGVTQSPTHLIKTRGQQVTLRCSPKSGHDTVSWYQQALGQGPQFIFQYYEEEERQRGNFPDRFSGHQFPNYSSELNVNALLLGDSALYLCASSQRMRESSTNYGYTFGSGTRLTVV.

CDR3 residues: CASSTSYGYTF. The CDR3 nucleotides are TGTGCCAGCAGTACTTCCTATGGCTACACCTTC. The chain carries TRBV9 and TRBJ1-2; D call uncertain. Germline V gene data show CDR1 as SGDLS and CDR2 as YYNGEE. The V end was cut by 5 bases, the J end by 4 bases, with 6 bases between. CDR3 size: 11 residues. The full variable domain, its missing parts supplied by reference TRBV9 and TRBJ1-2, is DSGVTQTPKHLITATGQRVTLRCSPRSGDLSVYWYQQSLDQGLQFLIQYYNGEERAKGNILERFSAQQFPDLHSELNLSSLELGDSALYFCASSTSYGYTFGSGTRLTVV.

Details on this clone: The same CDR3 arises from other DNA sequences in this sample as well. The chain employs TRBV30 and TRBJ1-1, with TRBD1 as a possible D gene (5 bases). The CDR3 sequence is 12 residues long. Germline V gene data show CDR1 as GTSNPN and CDR2 as SVGIG (reference sequence). V lost 2 bases, J lost 4 bases, and 8 bases lay in between. In nucleotides, the CDR3 is TGTGCCTGGAGTTGGGGGGGCACTGAAGCTTTCTTT. Its translation: CAWSWGGTEAFF.

This clone was counted between two and nine times. The chain couples TRBV6-4 to TRBJ2-3, with 7 bases aligning to TRBD1. The germline V gene has CDR1 MRHNA and CDR2 SNTAGT. The CDR3 contains 14 residues. The V gene end was trimmed by 3 bases and the J gene end by 7 bases; junction bases not matched to a gene: 7. The CDR3 reads CASSEGLRGYTQYF. The CDR3 DNA sequence: TGTGCCAGCAGTGAAGGTCTCAGGGGGTATACGCAGTATTTT.

The chain is built from TRBV30 and TRBJ2-2; a possible D gene is TRBD1 (6 bases). V was cut by 1 base and J by 6 bases, with 6 bases left in between. Germline CDR1 and CDR2: GTSNPN and SVGIG (reference sequence). CDR3 size: 12 residues. The CDR3 region is CAWSEGAGELFF. CDR3 DNA sequence: TGTGCCTGGAGTGAGGGGGCCGGGGAGCTGTTTTTT.

This sequence joins TRBV7-8 and TRBJ2-3; 11 bases are a match to TRBD2. The CDR3 extends over 18 amino acids. After removal of 3 bases from V and 0 bases from J, the junction contained 8 bases not matched to a gene. Germline V gene data show CDR1 as SGHVS and CDR2 as FQNEAQ. CDR3 nucleotides: TGTGCCAGCAGCTTTTTTAGCGGGGGGGCCCCAAGCACAGATACGCAGTATTTT. It is translated as CASSFFSGGAPSTDTQYF.

The CDR3 DNA reads TGTGCCAGCAGCACCCCTGGGGACAGGGGTTCACCCCTCCACTTT. Its translation: CASSTPGDRGSPLHF. This rearrangement joins TRBV9 to TRBJ1-6, with TRBD1 identical over 10 bases. V was pared by 4 bases and J by 9 bases, with 7 bases of the junction left unmatched. CDR1 and CDR2 from the germline V gene are SGDLS and YYNGEE. The CDR3 sequence is 15 residues long. The full variable domain, completed using reference TRBV9 and TRBJ1-6, is DSGVTQTPKHLITATGQRVTLRCSPRSGDLSVYWYQQSLDQGLQFLIQYYNGEERAKGNILERFSAQQFPDLHSELNLSSLELGDSALYFCASSTPGDRGSPLHFGNGTRLTVT.

The rearrangement joins TRBV7-8 to TRBJ2-7; 9 bases line up with TRBD2. Looked up from germline, CDR1 is SGHVS and CDR2 is FQNEAQ. With V trimmed by 0 bases and J by 4 bases, 7 bases remained unmatched. The CDR3 spans 16 residues. The DNA of the CDR3 is TGTGCCAGCAGCTTAGCGTCTAGCGGGAATATTTACGAGCAGTACTTC. This encodes CASSLASSGNIYEQYF.

The gene calls are TRBV5-4 and TRBJ2-3; 9 nucleotides agree with TRBD2. The trim removed 0 bases at V and 1 base at J, leaving 3 bases unmatched. The CDR3 contains 16 residues. The germline CDR1 and CDR2 sequences are SGHNT and YYREEE (reference sequence). The CDR3 is CASSLVQRGGTDTQYF. DNA of the CDR3: TGTGCCAGCAGCTTGGTTCAGCGGGGGGGCACAGATACGCAGTATTTT.

The chain uses TRBV7-8 and TRBJ1-2; D gene uncertain. V shed 0 bases and J shed 4 bases, with 12 bases lying between them. CDR1 is SGHVS, CDR2 FQNEAQ, per germline. This CDR3 is 15 amino acids long. This CDR3 is CASSLAEGHGYGYTF. The CDR3 DNA reads TGTGCCAGCAGCTTAGCGGAGGGTCATGGCTATGGCTACACCTTC.

The rearrangement joins TRBV9 to TRBJ1-6; D might be TRBD1 (5 bases). This CDR3 is 15 amino acids long. The germline V gene encodes CDR1 SGDLS and CDR2 YYNGEE. The ends were cut back, 4 bases at V and 6 bases at J, with 14 bases in the middle. The CDR3 DNA follows: TGTGCCAGCAGCTTACAGGTTTCGAGTAATTCACCCCTCCACTTT. This codes for CASSLQVSSNSPLHF.